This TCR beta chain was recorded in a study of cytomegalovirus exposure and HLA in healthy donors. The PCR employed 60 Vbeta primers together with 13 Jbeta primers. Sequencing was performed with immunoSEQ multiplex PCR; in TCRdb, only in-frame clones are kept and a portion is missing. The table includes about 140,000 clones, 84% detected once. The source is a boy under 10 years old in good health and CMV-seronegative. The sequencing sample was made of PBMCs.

The CDR3: CASPGNTGELFF. CDR3 sequence (DNA): TGTGCCAGCCCCGGGAACACCGGGGAGCTGTTTTTT. V gene TRBV7-2 combines with J gene TRBJ2-2; D is unresolved. Per the germline V gene, CDR1 is SGHTA and CDR2 is FQGNSA. Trimming cost V 8 bases and J 1 base, with 5 bases left between them. The CDR3 has 12 residues.